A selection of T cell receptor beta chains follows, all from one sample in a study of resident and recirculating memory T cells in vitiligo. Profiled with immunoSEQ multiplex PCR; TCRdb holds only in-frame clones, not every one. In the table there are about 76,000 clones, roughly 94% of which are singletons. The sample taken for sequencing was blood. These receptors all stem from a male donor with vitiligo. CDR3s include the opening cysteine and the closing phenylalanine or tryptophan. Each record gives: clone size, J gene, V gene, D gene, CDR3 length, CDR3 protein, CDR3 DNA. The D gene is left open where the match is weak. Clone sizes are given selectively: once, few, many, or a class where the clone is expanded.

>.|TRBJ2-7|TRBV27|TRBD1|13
CASSSTGNYEQYF
TGTGCCAGCAGTTCGACAGGGAACTACGAGCAGTACTTC
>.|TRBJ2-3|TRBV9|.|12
CASSPLEDTQYF
TGTGCCAGCAGCCCTCTCGAGGATACGCAGTATTTT
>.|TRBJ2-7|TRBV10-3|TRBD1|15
CAMQARQGASYEQYF
TGTGCCATGCAAGCTCGACAGGGGGCTTCCTACGAGCAGTACTTC
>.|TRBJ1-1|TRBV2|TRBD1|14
CASSETGGGTEAFF
TGTGCCAGCAGTGAGACAGGGGGGGGCACTGAAGCTTTCTTT
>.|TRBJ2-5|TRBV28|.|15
CASSLPPTGRETQYF
TGTGCCAGCAGTTTACCCCCGACTGGGAGGGAGACCCAGTACTTC
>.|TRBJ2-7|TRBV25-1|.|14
CASSWGGSSYEQYF
TGTGCCAGCTCCTGGGGCGGAAGCTCCTACGAGCAGTACTTC
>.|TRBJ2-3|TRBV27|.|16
CASNRERPPGTDTQYF
TGTGCCAGCAATAGAGAGCGCCCCCCTGGCACAGATACGCAGTATTTT
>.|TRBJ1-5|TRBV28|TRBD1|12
CASSSDREPQHF
TGTGCCAGCAGTTCCGACAGGGAGCCCCAGCATTTT
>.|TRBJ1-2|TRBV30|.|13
CAWSAGRYYGYTF
TGTGCCTGGAGTGCCGGCAGGTACTATGGCTACACCTTC
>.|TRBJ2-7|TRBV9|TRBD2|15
CASSPRLAGNYEQYF
TGTGCCAGCAGCCCCCGGCTAGCGGGAAATTACGAGCAGTACTTC
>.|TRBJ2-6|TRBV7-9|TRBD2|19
CASSPTGTSGRYGANVLTF
TGTGCCAGCAGCCCGACCGGGACTAGCGGGAGGTACGGGGCCAACGTCCTGACTTTC
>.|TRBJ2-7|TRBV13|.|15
CASSPRAGSSYEQYF
TGTGCCAGCAGCCCGCGAGCGGGCTCCTCCTACGAGCAGTACTTC
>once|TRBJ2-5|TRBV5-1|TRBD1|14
CASSMGQGEETQYF
TGCGCCAGCAGCATGGGACAGGGGGAGGAGACCCAGTACTTC
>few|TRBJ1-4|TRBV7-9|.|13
CASSPPVNEKLFF
TGTGCCAGCAGCCCCCCAGTTAATGAAAAACTGTTTTTT
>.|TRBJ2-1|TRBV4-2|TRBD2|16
CASSQGGTSGKNEQFF
TGTGCCAGCAGCCAAGGTGGGACTAGCGGGAAGAATGAGCAGTTCTTC
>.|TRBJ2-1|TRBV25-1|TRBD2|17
CASSWTETSGKNNEQFF
TGTGCCAGCAGTTGGACGGAAACTAGCGGGAAGAATAATGAGCAGTTCTTC
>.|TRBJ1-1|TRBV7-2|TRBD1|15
CASSTGTGMNTEAFF
TGTGCCAGCAGCACTGGGACAGGAATGAACACTGAAGCTTTCTTT
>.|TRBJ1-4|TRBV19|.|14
CASSIATGRGKLFF
TGTGCCAGTAGTATAGCGACTGGACGGGGAAAACTGTTTTTT
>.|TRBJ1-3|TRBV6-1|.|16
CASSESRLKSGNTIYF
TGTGCCAGCAGTGAGAGCAGGTTGAAATCTGGAAACACCATATATTTT
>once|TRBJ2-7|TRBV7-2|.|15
CASSLDAGFSYEQYF
TGTGCCAGCAGCTTAGATGCTGGCTTCTCCTACGAGCAGTACTTC
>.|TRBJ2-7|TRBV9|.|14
CASSGTLAGTFQYF
TGTGCCAGCAGCGGTACCCTGGCGGGTACTTTCCAGTACTTC
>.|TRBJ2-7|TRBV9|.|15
CASTPGAGGPYEQYF
TGTGCCAGCACCCCAGGGGCAGGCGGACCCTACGAGCAGTACTTC
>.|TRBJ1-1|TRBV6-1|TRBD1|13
CASSTGGTDEAFF
TGTGCCAGCAGCACAGGGGGCACGGATGAAGCTTTCTTT
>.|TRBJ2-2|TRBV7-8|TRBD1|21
CASSRRGGTGKGRFHTGELFF
TGTGCCAGCAGCCGCCGAGGTGGGACAGGCAAGGGCCGGTTTCACACCGGGGAGCTGTTTTTT
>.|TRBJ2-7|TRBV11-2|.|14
CASSLGGFSYEQYF
TGTGCCAGCAGCCTAGGCGGGTTCTCCTACGAGCAGTACTTC
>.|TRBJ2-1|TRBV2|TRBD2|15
CASSKEAGGSNEQFF
TGTGCCAGCAGCAAGGAAGCGGGAGGGTCCAATGAGCAGTTCTTC
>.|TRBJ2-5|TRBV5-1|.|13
CASSPTGQETQYF
TGCGCCAGCAGCCCTACAGGGCAAGAGACCCAGTACTTC
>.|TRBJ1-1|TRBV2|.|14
CASRGVRPNTEAFF
TGTGCCAGCCGGGGGGTTAGGCCCAACACTGAAGCTTTCTTT